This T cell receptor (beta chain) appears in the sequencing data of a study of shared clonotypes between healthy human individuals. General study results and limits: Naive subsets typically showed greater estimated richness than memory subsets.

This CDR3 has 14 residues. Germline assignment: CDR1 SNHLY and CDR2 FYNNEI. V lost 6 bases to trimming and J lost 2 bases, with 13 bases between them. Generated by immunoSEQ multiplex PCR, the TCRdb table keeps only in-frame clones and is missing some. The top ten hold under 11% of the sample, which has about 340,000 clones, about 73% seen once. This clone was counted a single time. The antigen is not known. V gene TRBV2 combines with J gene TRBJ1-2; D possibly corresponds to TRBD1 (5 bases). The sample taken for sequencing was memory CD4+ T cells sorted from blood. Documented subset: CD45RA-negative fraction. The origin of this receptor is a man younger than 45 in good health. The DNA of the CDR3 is TGTGCCAGCAGAGGGGACGTCCAAAACTATGGCTACACCTTC. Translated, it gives CASRGDVQNYGYTF.